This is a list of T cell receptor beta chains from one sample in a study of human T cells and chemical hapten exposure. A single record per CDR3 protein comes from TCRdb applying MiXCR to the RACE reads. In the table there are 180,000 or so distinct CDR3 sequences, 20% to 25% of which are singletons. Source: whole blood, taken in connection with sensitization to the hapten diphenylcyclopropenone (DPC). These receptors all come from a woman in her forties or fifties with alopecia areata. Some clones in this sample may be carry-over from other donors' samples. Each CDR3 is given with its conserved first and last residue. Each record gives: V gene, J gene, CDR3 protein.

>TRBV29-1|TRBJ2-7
CSVWTSGSSPYEQYF
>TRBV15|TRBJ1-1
CATSRDRGSNTEAFF
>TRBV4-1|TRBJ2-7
CASSQDRAGGREQYF
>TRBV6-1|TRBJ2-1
CASSDRVGESYNEQFF
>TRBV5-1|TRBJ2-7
CASSYRTSGREYEQYF
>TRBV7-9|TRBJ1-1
CAGRENTEAFF
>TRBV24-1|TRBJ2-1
CATSDNARGLVSDEQFF
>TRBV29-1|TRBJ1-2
CSVGVGGDYGYTF
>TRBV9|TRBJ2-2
CASSVGDSNTGELFF
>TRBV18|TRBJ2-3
CASSPTQGAISTDTQYF
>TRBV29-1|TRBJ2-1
CSGGPGYNEQFF
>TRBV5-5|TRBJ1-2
CASSPRPDGDHGYTF
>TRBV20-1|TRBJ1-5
CSAHRAASNQPQHF
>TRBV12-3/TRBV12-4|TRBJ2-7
CASSPPGQLTYEQYF
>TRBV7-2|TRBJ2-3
CASSVRLAGMTDTQYF
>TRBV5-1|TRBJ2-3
CASTIPIAGDADTQYF
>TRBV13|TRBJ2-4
CASSGGRGAKNIQYF
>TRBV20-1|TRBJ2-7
CSAGWQDRGRDEQYF
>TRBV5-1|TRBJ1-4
CASSLRGDPDGKLFF
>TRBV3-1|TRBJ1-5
CASSQTGDDQPQHF
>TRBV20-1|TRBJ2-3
CSARDGDRSYDTQYF
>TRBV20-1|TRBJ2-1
CSARDLFGLAGNEQFF
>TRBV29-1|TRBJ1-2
CSISVGRGYTF
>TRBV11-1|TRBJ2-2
CASSLDSGANTGELFF
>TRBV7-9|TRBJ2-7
CASSLMGTDAYEQYF
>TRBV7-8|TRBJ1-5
CASRQGLFDYQPQHF
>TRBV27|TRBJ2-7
CAAGFPIYEQYF
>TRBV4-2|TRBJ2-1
CASSQVPRDREQFF
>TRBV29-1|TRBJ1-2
CSVAGTGGGYTF
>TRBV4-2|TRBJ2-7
CASSQGLAASYEQYF
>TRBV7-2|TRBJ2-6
CASSLALASGLGGANVLTF
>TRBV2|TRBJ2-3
CARRDQSTDTQYF
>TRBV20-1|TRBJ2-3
CSARDYRGHADTQYF
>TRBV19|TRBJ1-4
CASSPREFNEKLFF
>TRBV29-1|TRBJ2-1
CSVEEPKSYNEQFF
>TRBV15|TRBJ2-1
CATSRGGPEGEQFF
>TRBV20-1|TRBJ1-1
CSASGAAEAFF